This T cell receptor (beta chain) emerged from a study of cytomegalovirus exposure and HLA in healthy donors. The PCR ran on 60 Vbeta and 13 Jbeta primers. Profiled with immunoSEQ multiplex PCR; TCRdb holds only in-frame clones, not every one. The sample table includes 38,000 or so clones. Germline-derived CDR1 and CDR2 are SGHTA and FQGNSA. The V end lost 5 bases, the J end lost 3 bases, and 17 bases lay between the germline ends. The CDR3 contains 15 residues. The chain recombines TRBV7-2 with TRBJ2-7, with D possibly TRBD1 on 7 matching bases. The sequence came from a man between 35 and 55 years old in good health and CMV-seropositive. The sequenced sample was PBMCs. The CDR3 DNA follows: TGTGCCAGCAGCCCTCAGGGGGGAGCAGGCTACGAGCAGTACTTC. This encodes CASSPQGGAGYEQYF.